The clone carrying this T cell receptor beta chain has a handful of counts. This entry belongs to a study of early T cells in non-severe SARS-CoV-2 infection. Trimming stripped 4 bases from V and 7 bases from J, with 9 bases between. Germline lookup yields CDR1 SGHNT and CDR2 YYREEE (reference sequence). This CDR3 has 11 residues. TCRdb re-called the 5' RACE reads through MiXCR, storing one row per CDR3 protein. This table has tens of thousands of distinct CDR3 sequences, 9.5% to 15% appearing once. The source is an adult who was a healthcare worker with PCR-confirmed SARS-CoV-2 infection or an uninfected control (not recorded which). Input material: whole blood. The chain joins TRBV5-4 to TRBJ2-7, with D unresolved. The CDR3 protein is CASSLAGEQYF. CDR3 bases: TGTGCCAGCAGCCTCGCCGGGGAGCAGTACTTC.